The sequence of this T cell receptor (beta chain) was determined in a study of blood T cells in healthy people across ages. As regards this clonotype: Its antigen is undetermined.

Primers used in a second PCR of about 6 to 11 cycles were a sample-barcoded 5' primer and a J-beta primer mix. Each cDNA molecule carried a tag from a template-switch adaptor that contained 12 random nucleotides. TCRdb recomputed calls from the 5' RACE reads with MiXCR, one row per CDR3 protein. The data show around 1,700,000 distinct CDR3 sequences, with 28% seen just once and less than 9.5% held by the top ten. Study outcomes and limitations: Long-lived donors had more naive CD4+ cells and higher diversity than aged donors. Since the PBMCs were unsorted, naive and antigen-experienced cells could not be conclusively compared.

Every donor gave roughly 9.2 milliliters of peripheral blood. The TCR comes from a woman between 25 and 40 years old in good health. Sequenced material: blood.

CDR3: CATSDPSGDTQYF. The CDR3 nucleotides read TGTGCCACCAGTGACCCTTCGGGAGATACGCAGTATTTT. The chain joins TRBV24-1 to TRBJ2-3; D unclear. Germline lookup yields CDR1 KGHDR and CDR2 SFDVKD. V was clipped by 4 bases and J by 5 bases, with 9 bases between them. This CDR3 is 13 amino acids long.